This T cell receptor beta chain was recovered during a study of regulatory T cells in long-lasting Graves disease (dated by TCRdb to 2020 to 2023). As for the study more broadly: Patients with newly diagnosed Graves' disease had been on antithyroid drugs for under 3 months. Patients with persistent Graves' disease were compared with patients with newly diagnosed Graves' disease using TCR sequencing and RNA sequencing of peripheral blood. The study was conducted in China and was registered as a clinical trial. TCR sequencing covered roughly 13 persistent and about 20 newly diagnosed Graves' disease patients, around 35 samples in total.

The study at large found these results: Compared with newly diagnosed patients, persistent Graves' disease patients had lower TCR Shannon entropy and fewer highly expanded clones, which suggests clonal expansion. As a limitation, the authors acknowledged that the small sample size may reduce accuracy. Sequencing and analysis were restricted to the TCR beta chain. Only peripheral blood was studied, because thyroid tissue, the primary lesion, was inaccessible. Persistent disease showed preferential use of TRBV28, TRBJ1-2 and TRBJ2-5, whereas newly diagnosed disease favored TRBV20-1 and TRBJ2-1. A larger number of public clonotypes was shared among persistent patients (more than 2,500) than among newly diagnosed patients (approximately 930).

The method was multiplex PCR. These reads were obtained on an Illumina HiSeq 4000. TCR beta libraries were built with iRepertoire HTBI primers and Arm-PCR amplification of CDR3 regions. PCR products were gel purified before sequencing. In the authors' own workflow: Gene usage analysis of CDR3 amino acid clonotypes relied on the 60 or so TRBV and around 13 TRBJ segments identified across samples. COPE and FqMerger were used to merge filtered high-quality paired reads into contigs. BLAST was used to align contigs to IMGT TRBV, TRBD and TRBJ reference genes, and CDR3 was defined according to IMGT. Any clonotype with a frequency above 0.1% was classified as a highly expanded clone. Repertoire diversity was measured by Shannon entropy, and V-J evenness by the Gini coefficient. Clonotypes shared by more than one individual were considered public. The public reads were reprocessed in TCRdb via fastp at Q25 and MiXCR, keeping in-frame beta chains. Merged by CDR3 protein, the rows form single entries marked with the most common genes and DNA. The V and J calls follow TCRdb's processing rather than the paper's. The sample table lists around 420,000 distinct CDR3 sequences, approximately 16% of them with a count of one. In total, the top ten clones hold about 8.2% of the sample.

In the case of this clonotype: This clone's antigen is unknown. One base away lies a much larger clone, so this may be a sequencing read error.

The junction carries 12 bases between V and J, which are trimmed by 3 bases and 1 base respectively. The CDR3 runs 15 residues from the cysteine to the phenylalanine. CDR3 DNA only is kept here, 45 bases in frame from base 1. CDR1 and CDR2, looked up from the germline V gene, are SGHTA and FQGNSA. Taken with the paper, the label for time point translates to: newly diagnosed GD, antithyroid drugs for less than 3 months. RNA was extracted from PBMCs in TRIzol for both TCR sequencing and RNA sequencing. Graves' disease was diagnosed according to American Thyroid Association guidelines. Recruitment of patients was carried out at an endocrinology department in Xi'an, China. From each patient, approximately 9 milliliters of peripheral blood was collected into an EDTA anticoagulant tube. Ficoll Paque Plus density gradient separation was used to isolate PBMCs, and no further T cell sorting was performed. An Agilent 2100 Bioanalyzer and agarose gel were used to check RNA quality, and a NanoDrop 2000 was used to measure RNA concentration.

This sample also appeared in a second study, on T cells in Graves' hyperthyroidism and ophthalmopathy. In that second paper, the authors write: Graves' hyperthyroidism was defined as stable when no progression to ophthalmopathy occurred over 18 months of follow-up. Hyperthyroidism patients were aged 18 to 65 years and newly diagnosed, with disease duration of less than 2 months. The study excluded patients with uncontrolled infections, other autoimmune diseases, pregnancy or lactation. Diagnoses were based on clinical symptoms, serum thyroxine and TRAb, thyroid ultrasound and orbital computed tomography. The TCR CDR3 was subjected to a first round of RT-PCR using the HTBI primer set and the Qiagen OneStep RT-PCR kit. Most expanded thyroid clonotypes (frequency above 0.001) were also found in blood, which suggests that blood repertoires may mirror thyroid immune responses. A model built on a 13 V-J signature distinguished ophthalmopathy from stable hyperthyroidism, reaching 85% to 90% sensitivity and around 81% specificity in cross-validation and 80%/75% in testing. In validation, progression to ophthalmopathy was predicted by the model with 70.59% sensitivity and around 76% specificity, a median of approximately 6.5 months before onset. TCR V-J signatures able to tell the groups apart were searched for in a discovery cohort of 90 to 100 patients, of whom more than 40 had Graves' ophthalmopathy and about 60 had stable Graves' hyperthyroidism. Prospective prediction of ophthalmopathy was tested in an independent validation cohort consisting of under 20 hyperthyroidism patients and some 17 patients who later progressed to ophthalmopathy. The approximately 98 discovery patients were randomly divided into training and test sets at a 7:3 ratio. The study also compared thyroid tissue and blood T-cell repertoires from about six Graves' hyperthyroidism patients. Once sampling was done, hyperthyroidism patients were given methimazole at a starting dose of 30 mg daily, whereas ophthalmopathy patients were given high-dose intravenous methylprednisolone. The libraries were constructed in a second round of multiplex PCR and then size-selected and purified. Paired-end sequencing of the libraries was performed with 100 bp reads on an Illumina HiSeq2000. SOAPnuke was used to process the raw data, with reads discarded if the reads contained adapters or uncalled bases, had a mean Phred below 15, or lacked an exact constant-primer or identifier match. COPE v1.2.5 was used to merge the high-quality paired reads, and each unique nucleotide sequence was defined as a clonotype. Clonotypes were aligned to IMGT TRBV, TRBD and TRBJ reference segments using MiTCR v1.1. The analysis was restricted to V-J combinations with a frequency above 0.0001, which together covered 99.2% of the repertoires. A TCS score was defined as the ratio between F50 (clonal expansion) and ExV (chaos), using BLOSUM62-based TCRdist between CDR3 peptides within each V-J. Welch's t-statistics and random forest reduced roughly 500 V-J features to fewer than 15, which were used in a naive Bayes classifier (R e1071). No statistical method was used to fix the sample size in advance, and group allocation was not hidden from the investigators. The paper describes TCR Vbeta CDR3 sequencing of 120 to 150 peripheral blood samples, made up of some 40 ophthalmopathy patients, 70 to 75 hyperthyroidism patients and about 17 progressor patients.

The chain employs TRBV7-2 and TRBJ1-1; tentative D gene TRBD1, with 5 bases matching. This receptor was identified in a woman between 40 and 55 years old with Graves disease. Donor details come from another sample of the same person, matched by shared clones. Sequences were derived from peripheral blood mononuclear cells (PBMCs), sampled at new diagnosis, from a patient treated with antithyroid drugs. The bases are TGTGCCAGCAGCTTGACCAAGGGGCAGAACACTGAAGCTTTCTTT. Its coded protein is CASSLTKGQNTEAFF. The full variable domain, with segments outside the CDR3 supplied by the reference TRBV7-2 and TRBJ1-1 proteins, appears as GAGVSQSPSNKVTEKGKDVELRCDPISGHTALYWYRQSLGQGLEFLIYFQGNSAPDKSGLPSDRFSAERTGGSVSTLTIQRTQQEDSAVYLCASSLTKGQNTEAFFGQGTRLTVV.